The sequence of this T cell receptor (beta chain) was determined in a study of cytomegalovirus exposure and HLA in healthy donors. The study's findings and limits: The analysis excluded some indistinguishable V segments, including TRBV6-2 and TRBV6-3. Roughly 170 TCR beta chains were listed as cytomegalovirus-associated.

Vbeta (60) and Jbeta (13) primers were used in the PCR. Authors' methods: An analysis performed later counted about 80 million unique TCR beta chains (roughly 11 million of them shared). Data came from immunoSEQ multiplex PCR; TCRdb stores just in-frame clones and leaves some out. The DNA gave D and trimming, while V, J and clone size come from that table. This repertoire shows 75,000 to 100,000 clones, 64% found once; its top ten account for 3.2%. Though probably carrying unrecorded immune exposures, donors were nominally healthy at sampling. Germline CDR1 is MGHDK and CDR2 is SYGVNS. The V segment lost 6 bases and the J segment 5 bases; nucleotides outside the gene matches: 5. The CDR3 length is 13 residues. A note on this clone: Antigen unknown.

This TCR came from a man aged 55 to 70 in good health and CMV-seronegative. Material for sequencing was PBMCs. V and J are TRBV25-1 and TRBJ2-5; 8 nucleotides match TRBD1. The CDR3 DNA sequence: TGTGCCAGCAGCCAGGGGGCGAGGGAGACCCAGTACTTC. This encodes CASSQGARETQYF.